These 32 T cell receptor beta chains came from one sample sequenced in a study of T-cell memory formation after mild COVID-19. TCRdb processed the 5' RACE reads anew with MiXCR; each CDR3 protein has one entry. The sample shows some 320,000 distinct CDR3 sequences, 15% of them seen only once. Sequenced input: PBMCs or a T cell subset sorted from them (not recorded which). Source of these receptors: a man younger than 35 who had mild COVID-19 (a few samples of this study predate the infection). Cell type and time point are not known.

This chain connects TRBV29-1 to TRBJ1-1, with 9 bases that match TRBD1. Losses at the gene ends were 3 bases for V and 9 bases for J; bases not matched to a gene: 11. Germline values: CDR1 SQVTM, CDR2 ANQGSEA. This CDR3 has 14 residues. The CDR3 loop is CSVERDRATGKAFF. CDR3 in DNA: TGCAGCGTTGAGAGGGACAGGGCTACCGGAAAAGCTTTCTTT.

This chain uses TRBV20-1 with TRBJ2-5; 14 nucleotides match TRBD2. The J segment lost 7 bases and the V segment lost 6 bases, leaving 16 bases of the junction unmatched. CDR1 is DFQATT and CDR2 is SNEGSKA in the germline V gene (reference sequence). This CDR3 has 17 amino acids. The CDR3 DNA is TGCAGTGCCAATCATCCGCCGACTAGCGGGGGGGCGGCGACCCAGTACTTC. Its protein product is CSANHPPTSGGAATQYF.

The chain uses TRBV18 and TRBJ1-2, with TRBD1 as a possible D gene (5 bases). V lost 2 bases and J 10 bases, leaving 11 bases between the germline ends. CDR3 length: 12 amino acids. Germline V gene data show CDR1 as KGHSH and CDR2 as LQKENI. This chain's CDR3 is CASSPAGTYYTF. CDR3 nucleotide sequence: TGTGCCAGCTCACCAGCCGGGACCTACTACACCTTC.

This clonotype came up a few times. This chain uses TRBV20-1 with TRBJ1-1, with D possibly being TRBD1 (5 bases). V was cut by 1 base and J by 7 bases, with 19 bases left in between. This CDR3 contains 15 residues. CDR1 is DFQATT and CDR2 is SNEGSKA in the germline V gene (reference sequence). Here the CDR3 DNA reads TGCAGTGCTAGAGTCAGGGTTAGTTCTGGTGGTGAAGCTTTCTTT. Its translation: CSARVRVSSGGEAFF.

This chain joins TRBV6-2 or TRBV6-3 and TRBJ1-5; 9 nucleotides align to TRBD1. The CDR3 consists of 15 residues. V was pared by 5 bases and J by 6 bases, with 8 bases of the junction left unmatched. Germline lookup yields CDR1 MNHEY and CDR2 SVGEGT. CDR3 in DNA: TGTGCCAGCAGTGCCCCGACAGGGGGACGTCAGCCCCAGCATTTT. Protein: CASSAPTGGRQPQHF.

This clonotype was recorded many times. The J gene is TRBJ2-3, the V gene TRBV5-1; the D gene could be TRBD1 or TRBD2 (5 bases each). The V end lost 4 bases, the J end lost 1 base, and 10 bases lay between the germline ends. The germline V gene encodes CDR1 SGHRS and CDR2 YFSETQ. CDR3 length: 14 residues. The CDR3 nucleotides read TGCGCCAGCAGCACGGGACGGGGCACAGATACGCAGTATTTT. Translation gives CASSTGRGTDTQYF.

This clonotype came up once. The V and J genes are TRBV10-3 and TRBJ2-3; D may be TRBD1 (5 bases). The CDR3 loop spans 15 amino acids. The germline V gene encodes CDR1 ENHRY and CDR2 SYGVKD. V was cut by 6 bases and J by 4 bases, with 17 bases left in between. CDR3 protein: CAIRGAGRAADTQYF. The CDR3, as DNA: TGTGCCATCAGAGGGGCCGGTAGGGCGGCAGATACGCAGTATTTT.

This chain uses TRBV9 with TRBJ2-1; D is perhaps TRBD1 (6 bases). Trimming removed 3 bases at V and 3 bases at J, with 10 bases between. The CDR3 covers 14 residues. Germline assignment: CDR1 SGDLS and CDR2 YYNGEE. The CDR3 is CASSGPGVYNEQFF. The CDR3 nucleotides are TGTGCCAGCAGCGGACCAGGGGTCTACAATGAGCAGTTCTTC.

This clonotype showed up just a few times. The CDR3 protein is CASSSESTAGANVLTF. Here the CDR3 DNA reads TGCGCCAGCAGCTCCGAGTCCACAGCCGGGGCCAACGTCCTGACTTTC. The chain links TRBV5-1 to TRBJ2-6; D gene uncertain. The germline V and J ends were trimmed by 3 bases and 4 bases, with 14 bases remaining between them. The CDR3 is 16 residues long. The V gene's germline CDR1 is SGHRS and CDR2 YFSETQ.

This clonotype was seen a few times. The gene calls are TRBV7-8 and TRBJ1-1; D gene unclear. Germline loops: CDR1 SGHVS, CDR2 FQNEAQ. V lost 0 bases, J lost 3 bases, and 8 bases lay in between. CDR3 length equals 14 residues. CDR3 DNA: TGTGCCAGCAGCTTAGCAGCAGGATACACTGAAGCTTTCTTT. The encoded protein is CASSLAAGYTEAFF. Filled out from reference TRBV7-8 and TRBJ1-1, the complete variable domain reads GAGVSQSPRYKVAKRGQDVALRCDPISGHVSLFWYQQALGQGPEFLTYFQNEAQLDKSGLPSDRFFAERPEGSVSTLKIQRTQQEDSAVYLCASSLAAGYTEAFFGQGTRLTVV.

This clonotype was seen repeatedly, ten times or more. The chain has TRBV12-3 or TRBV12-4 and TRBJ2-3; tentatively, D is TRBD2 (7 bases). This CDR3 comprises 14 residues. Trimming shortened V by 4 bases and J by 4 bases, and 12 bases separated the two germline ends. CDR3 nucleotide sequence: TGTGCCAGCAGTTACGGGGGGCGGGCAGATACGCAGTATTTT. It codes for CASSYGGRADTQYF.

Turning to this clonotype: A much larger clone differs from this one at a single base, so this may be a read error. The chain has TRBV4-1 and TRBJ2-3; perhaps TRBD2 as D (6 bases). Germline CDR1 reads MGHRA; CDR2 reads YSYEKL. Trimming stripped 1 base from V and 0 bases from J, with 11 bases between. The CDR3 is 16 residues long. The CDR3 sequence: CASSQAGDFSTDTQYF. The DNA of the CDR3 is TGCGCCAGCAGCCAAGCGGGGGACTTCAGCACAGATACGCAGTATTTT.

In this sample, this clonotype turned up a few times. J is TRBJ1-1 and V is TRBV12-3 or TRBV12-4; D is perhaps TRBD1 (5 bases). The CDR3 consists of 15 residues. Trimming took off 7 bases at V and 4 bases at J, with 19 bases between the two ends. This chain's CDR3 is CASILWDSQGTEAFF. CDR3 sequence (DNA): TGTGCCAGCATACTGTGGGACTCCCAAGGCACTGAAGCTTTCTTT.

This clonotype turned up a few times. The chain is built from TRBV30 and TRBJ2-1; D gene uncertain. Trimming pared 3 bases from V and 6 bases from J, leaving 9 bases between. Germline V CDR1 and CDR2: GTSNPN, SVGIG (reference sequence). This CDR3 comprises 12 residues. DNA for the CDR3: TGTGCCTGGAGACGGAACAGCAATGAGCAGTTCTTC. It is translated as CAWRRNSNEQFF.

This CDR3 is CASSYRGCEQYF. Written as DNA, the CDR3 is TGTGCCAGCAGTTACAGGGGCTGCGAGCAGTACTTC. The rearrangement uses TRBV6-5 and TRBJ2-7; D is perhaps TRBD1 (5 bases). Germline CDR1 and CDR2: MNHEY and SVGAGI. The CDR3 is 12 residues long. V was trimmed by 2 bases and J by 6 bases, leaving 8 bases between them.

This clonotype showed up many times. One end of the junction does not line up with germline, which may come from a read error. This chain links TRBV20-1 with TRBJ2-7; D ambiguous. The germline V gene has CDR1 DFQATT and CDR2 SNEGSKA (reference sequence). This CDR3 contains 13 residues. This chain's CDR3 is CSARVWRSYEQYF. CDR3 nucleotide sequence: TGCAGTGCCAGAGTTTGGCGGAGCTACGAGCAGTACTTC.

The table lists this clonotype with a few counts. The V and J genes are TRBV12-5 and TRBJ2-1; the D gene is possibly TRBD2 (6 bases). The CDR3 runs to 16 residues. V was shortened by 0 bases and J by 3 bases, with 12 bases between the two germline ends. Per germline, CDR1 LGHNT and CDR2 FRNRAP. CDR3 in amino acids: CASGLVRGSYYNEQFF. For the CDR3, the DNA is TGTGCTAGTGGTTTGGTACGGGGGAGCTACTACAATGAGCAGTTCTTC.

This clonotype was counted only a few times. Here the CDR3 reads CASSPLGGALYGYTF. Here the CDR3 DNA reads TGTGCCAGCAGCCCCCTCGGGGGGGCGCTCTATGGCTACACCTTC. V gene TRBV7-2 combines with J gene TRBJ1-2, with D possibly being TRBD1 (6 bases). The CDR3 loop spans 15 amino acids. V lost 5 bases and J lost 4, with 17 bases in between. Germline CDR1 and CDR2: SGHTA and FQGNSA.

The chain has TRBV4-1 and TRBJ2-7, with no clear D. Germline CDR1 is MGHRA and CDR2 is YSYEKL. V was shortened by 4 bases and J by 6 bases, with 19 bases between the two germline ends. The CDR3 covers 15 residues. The CDR3 sequence is CASSRRAQSVGEQYF. As DNA, the CDR3 is TGCGCCAGCAGCCGCAGAGCCCAGTCGGTGGGCGAGCAGTACTTC.

The rearrangement uses TRBV12-3 or TRBV12-4 and TRBJ1-5; D not certain. Trimming took 3 bases from V and 0 from J, leaving 6 bases between them. The CDR3 loop spans 14 amino acids. The CDR3 DNA reads TGTGCCAGCAGTTTTCGGTATAGCAATCAGCCCCAGCATTTT. It specifies CASSFRYSNQPQHF.

This clonotype was observed a handful of times. The V call is TRBV20-1, the J call TRBJ2-2; D ambiguous. Germline CDR1 reads DFQATT; CDR2 reads SNEGSKA (reference sequence). This CDR3 is 11 amino acids long. V gave up 6 bases and J gave up 4 bases, with 6 bases separating them. CDR3: CSAQFTGELFF. CDR3 in DNA: TGCAGTGCGCAGTTCACCGGGGAGCTGTTTTTT.

CDR3 nucleotide sequence: TGTGCCAGTACGCGGGGGGGCGCCTACAATGAGCAGTTCTTC. Its translation: CASTRGGAYNEQFF. The chain couples TRBV7-2 to TRBJ2-1; TRBD2 matches at 9 bases. The CDR3 is 14 amino acids. Germline V gene lookup returns CDR1 SGHTA and CDR2 FQGNSA. With V trimmed by 9 bases and J by 2 bases, 5 bases remained unmatched.

This clonotype showed up just a few times. Here the CDR3 DNA reads TGTGCCAGCAGCCCACGGACTAGCGGGGCCACCGGGGAGCTGTTTTTT. This gives the protein CASSPRTSGATGELFF. The V call is TRBV7-9, the J call TRBJ2-2; 12 bases match TRBD2. Germline values: CDR1 SEHNR, CDR2 FQNEAQ (reference sequence). The CDR3 is 16 amino acids. After removal of 5 bases from V and 4 bases from J, the junction contained 5 bases not matched to a gene. Full variable domain (remainder filled in from reference TRBV7-9 and TRBJ2-2): DTGVSQNPRHKITKRGQNVTFRCDPISEHNRLYWYRQTLGQGPEFLTYFQNEAQLEKSRLLSDRFSAERPKGSFSTLEIQRTEQGDSAMYLCASSPRTSGATGELFFGEGSRLTVL.

This clonotype was observed a handful of times. The chain is built from TRBV6-2 or TRBV6-3 and TRBJ1-6, with a possible D match to TRBD1 (5 bases). Trimming pared 6 bases from V and 7 bases from J, leaving 10 bases between. The length of the CDR3 is 13 residues. Germline assignment: CDR1 MNHEY and CDR2 SVGEGT. The CDR3 bases are TGTGCCAGCAGCCCTGGGACCAATTCACCCCTCCACTTT. This sequence encodes CASSPGTNSPLHF.

The rearrangement joins TRBV4-2 to TRBJ2-3, with D perhaps matching TRBD2 (6 bases). This CDR3 has 17 residues. The germline V gene has CDR1 LGHNA and CDR2 YNFKEQ. Trimming took off 0 bases at V and 2 bases at J, with 15 bases between the two ends. In DNA form, the CDR3 reads TGTGCCAGCAGCCAAGATAGACGGGGGTACCTCACAGATACGCAGTATTTT. Translation gives CASSQDRRGYLTDTQYF.

The gene calls are TRBV20-1 and TRBJ1-2; D remains unclear. Germline V CDR1 and CDR2: DFQATT, SNEGSKA (reference sequence). Trimming removed 0 bases at V and 4 bases at J, with 9 bases between. The length of the CDR3 is 13 residues. The CDR3 spells CSARDSQIYGYTF. In DNA, the CDR3 is TGCAGTGCTAGAGATTCCCAGATCTATGGCTACACCTTC.

The sample holds a few counts of this clonotype. This chain uses TRBV7-8 with TRBJ2-7; no firm D call. CDR1 is SGHVS and CDR2 is FQNEAQ in the germline V gene. The CDR3 is 11 amino acids. The V gene lost 3 bases and the J gene lost 6 bases, with 6 bases spanning the gap. Here the CDR3 DNA reads TGTGCCAGCAGCTTTTCCCTCGAGCAGTACTTC. It yields the protein CASSFSLEQYF.

This chain uses TRBV5-1 with TRBJ1-4; 8 nucleotides line up with TRBD1. Looked up from germline, CDR1 is SGHRS and CDR2 is YFSETQ. The CDR3 totals 14 residues. Trimming at V came to 5 bases and at J to 5 bases, leaving 5 bases not matched to a gene. CDR3 DNA: TGCGCCAGCAGGACAGGGGAGGAAAATGAAAAACTGTTTTTT. Encoded protein: CASRTGEENEKLFF. The variable domain in full, completed from reference TRBV5-1 and TRBJ1-4, reads KAGVTQTPRYLIKTRGQQVTLSCSPISGHRSVSWYQQTPGQGLQFLFEYFSETQRNKGNFPGRFSGRQFSNSRSEMNVSTLELGDSALYLCASRTGEENEKLFFGSGTQLSVL.

The chain couples TRBV6-2 or TRBV6-3 to TRBJ1-1; no clear D. Germline CDR1 and CDR2: MNHEY and SVGEGT. This CDR3 is built from 13 residues. The V gene lost 7 bases and the J gene lost 8 bases, with 17 bases spanning the gap. Here the CDR3 DNA reads TGTGCCAGCACCGAACCCGAGCCGGCCGAAGCTTTCTTT. Translated: CASTEPEPAEAFF.

The chain has TRBV3-1 and TRBJ2-3, with 9 bases aligning to TRBD2. Trimming at V came to 4 bases and at J to 2 bases, leaving 13 bases not matched to a gene. The CDR3 is 18 amino acids. Germline CDR1 reads LGHDT; CDR2 reads YNNKEL (reference sequence). The CDR3 is CASSRRFGAGGDTDTQYF. In DNA, the CDR3 is TGTGCCAGCAGCCGCCGCTTCGGAGCGGGGGGTGACACAGATACGCAGTATTTT.

This clonotype was detected ten times or more. V is TRBV5-1 and J is TRBJ2-3; a possible D gene is TRBD2 (5 bases). Germline CDR1 is SGHRS and CDR2 is YFSETQ. This CDR3 is built from 16 residues. Trimming cost V 2 bases and J 1 base, with 14 bases left between them. This CDR3 reads CASSLADSGGTDTQYF. CDR3 in DNA: TGCGCCAGCAGCTTAGCGGATTCGGGTGGCACAGATACGCAGTATTTT.

The chain has TRBV4-1 and TRBJ2-7; no firm D call. Per germline, CDR1 MGHRA and CDR2 YSYEKL. Trimming removed 3 bases at V and 5 bases at J, with 26 bases between. The CDR3 contains 18 residues. CDR3 DNA sequence: TGCGCCAGCAGCCAGGTCGGCCTCGTCGGCCCCCTTCGACACGAGCAGTACTTC. Its translation: CASSQVGLVGPLRHEQYF.